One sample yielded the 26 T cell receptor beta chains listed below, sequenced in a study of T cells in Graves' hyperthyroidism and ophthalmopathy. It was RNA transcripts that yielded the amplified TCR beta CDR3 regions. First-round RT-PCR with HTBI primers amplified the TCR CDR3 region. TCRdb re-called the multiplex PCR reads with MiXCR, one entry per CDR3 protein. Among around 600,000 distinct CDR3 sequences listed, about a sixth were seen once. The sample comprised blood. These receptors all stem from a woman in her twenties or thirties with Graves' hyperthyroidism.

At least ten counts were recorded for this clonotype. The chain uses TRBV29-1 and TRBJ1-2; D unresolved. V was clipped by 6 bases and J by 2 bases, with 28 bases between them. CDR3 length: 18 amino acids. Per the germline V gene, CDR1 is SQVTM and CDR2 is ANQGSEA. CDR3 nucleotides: TGCAGCGTCGGAAATACCTTGGGAGGGCCCGTGTCCAACTATGGCTACACCTTC. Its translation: CSVGNTLGGPVSNYGYTF. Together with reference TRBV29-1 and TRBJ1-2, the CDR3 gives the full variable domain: SAVISQKPSRDICQRGTSLTIQCQVDSQVTMMFWYRQQPGQSLTLIATANQGSEATYESGFVIDKFPISRPNLTFSTLTVSNMSPEDSSIYLCSVGNTLGGPVSNYGYTFGSGTRLTVV.

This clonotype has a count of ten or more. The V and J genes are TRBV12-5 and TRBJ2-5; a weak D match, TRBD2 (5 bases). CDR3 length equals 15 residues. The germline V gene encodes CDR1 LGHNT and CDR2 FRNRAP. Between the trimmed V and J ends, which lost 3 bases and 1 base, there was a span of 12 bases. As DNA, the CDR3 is TGTGCTAGTGGTTTAAGCGGTTCCTCCCAAGAGACCCAGTACTTC. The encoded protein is CASGLSGSSQETQYF.

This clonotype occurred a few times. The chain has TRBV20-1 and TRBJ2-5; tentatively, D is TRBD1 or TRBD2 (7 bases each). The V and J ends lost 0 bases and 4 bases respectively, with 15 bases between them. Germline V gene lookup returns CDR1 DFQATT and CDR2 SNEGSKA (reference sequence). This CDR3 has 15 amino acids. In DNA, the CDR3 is TGCAGTGCTAGAGATTTCAGGGGGGGGGGAGAGACCCAGTACTTC. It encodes CSARDFRGGGETQYF.

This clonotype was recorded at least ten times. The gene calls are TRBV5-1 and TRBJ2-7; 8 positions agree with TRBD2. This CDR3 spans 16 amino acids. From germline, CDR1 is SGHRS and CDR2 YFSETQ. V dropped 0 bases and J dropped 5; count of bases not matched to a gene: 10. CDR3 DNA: TGCGCCAGCAGCTTGGGTTTAGCGGGAAAGGGTAACGAGCAGTACTTC. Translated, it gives CASSLGLAGKGNEQYF.

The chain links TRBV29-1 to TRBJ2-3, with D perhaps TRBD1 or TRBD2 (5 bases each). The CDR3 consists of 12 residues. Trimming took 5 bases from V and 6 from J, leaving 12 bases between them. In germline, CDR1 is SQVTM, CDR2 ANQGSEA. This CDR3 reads CSVRDGSDTQYF. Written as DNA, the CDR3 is TGCAGCGTTCGGGACGGCAGCGATACGCAGTATTTT.

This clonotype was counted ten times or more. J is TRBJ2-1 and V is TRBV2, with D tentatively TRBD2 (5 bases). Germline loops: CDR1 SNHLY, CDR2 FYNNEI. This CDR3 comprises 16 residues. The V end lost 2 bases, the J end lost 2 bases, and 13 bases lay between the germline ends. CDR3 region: CASSESTLATYNEQFF. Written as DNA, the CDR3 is TGTGCCAGCAGTGAAAGTACTCTAGCAACCTACAATGAGCAGTTCTTC.

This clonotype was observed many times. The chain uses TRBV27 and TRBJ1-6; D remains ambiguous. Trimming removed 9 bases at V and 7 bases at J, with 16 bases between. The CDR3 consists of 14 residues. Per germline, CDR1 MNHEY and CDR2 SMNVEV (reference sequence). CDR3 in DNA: TGTGCCAGTCGGACCGGGGTCTTCAATTCACCCCTCCACTTT. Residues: CASRTGVFNSPLHF.

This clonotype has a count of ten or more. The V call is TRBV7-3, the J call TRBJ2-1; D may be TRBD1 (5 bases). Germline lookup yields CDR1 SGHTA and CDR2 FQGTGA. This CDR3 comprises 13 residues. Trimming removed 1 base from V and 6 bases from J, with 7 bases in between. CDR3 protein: CASSLIGVNEQFF. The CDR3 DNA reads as TGTGCCAGCAGCTTAATAGGGGTCAATGAGCAGTTCTTC. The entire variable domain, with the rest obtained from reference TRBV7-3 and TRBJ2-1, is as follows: GAGVSQTPSNKVTEKGKYVELRCDPISGHTALYWYRQSLGQGPEFLIYFQGTGAADDSGLPNDRFFAVRPEGSVSTLKIQRTERGDSAVYLCASSLIGVNEQFFGPGTRLTVL.

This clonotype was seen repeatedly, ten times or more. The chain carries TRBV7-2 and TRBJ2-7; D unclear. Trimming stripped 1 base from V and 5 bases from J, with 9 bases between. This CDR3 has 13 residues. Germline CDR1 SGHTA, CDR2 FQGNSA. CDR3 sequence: CASSLGLSNEQYF. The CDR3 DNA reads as TGTGCCAGCAGCTTAGGGTTATCGAACGAGCAGTACTTC.

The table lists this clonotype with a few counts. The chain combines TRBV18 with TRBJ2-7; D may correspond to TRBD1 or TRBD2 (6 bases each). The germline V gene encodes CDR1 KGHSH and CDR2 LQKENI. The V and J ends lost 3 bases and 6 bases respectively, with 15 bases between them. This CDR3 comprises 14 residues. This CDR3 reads CASSPTGRSSEQYF. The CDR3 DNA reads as TGTGCCAGCTCACCTACAGGGAGGTCATCCGAGCAGTACTTC.

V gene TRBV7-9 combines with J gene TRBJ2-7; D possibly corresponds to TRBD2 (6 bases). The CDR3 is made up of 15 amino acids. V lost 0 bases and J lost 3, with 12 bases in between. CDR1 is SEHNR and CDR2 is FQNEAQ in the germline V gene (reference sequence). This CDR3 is CASSLAGGVGYEQYF. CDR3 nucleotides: TGTGCCAGCAGCTTAGCGGGAGGAGTAGGCTACGAGCAGTACTTC.

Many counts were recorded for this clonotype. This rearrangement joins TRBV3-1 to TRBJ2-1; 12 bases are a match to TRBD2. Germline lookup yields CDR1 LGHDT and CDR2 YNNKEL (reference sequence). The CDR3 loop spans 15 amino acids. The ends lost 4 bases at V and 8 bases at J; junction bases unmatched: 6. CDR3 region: CASSPTTSGSYEQFF. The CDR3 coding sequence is TGTGCCAGCAGCCCAACGACTAGCGGGAGCTATGAGCAGTTCTTC.

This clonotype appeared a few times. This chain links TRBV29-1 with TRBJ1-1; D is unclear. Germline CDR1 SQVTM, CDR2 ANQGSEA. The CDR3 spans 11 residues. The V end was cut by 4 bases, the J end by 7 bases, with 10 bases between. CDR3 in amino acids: CSVGYTHEAFF. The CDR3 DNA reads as TGCAGCGTTGGATACACCCATGAAGCTTTCTTT.

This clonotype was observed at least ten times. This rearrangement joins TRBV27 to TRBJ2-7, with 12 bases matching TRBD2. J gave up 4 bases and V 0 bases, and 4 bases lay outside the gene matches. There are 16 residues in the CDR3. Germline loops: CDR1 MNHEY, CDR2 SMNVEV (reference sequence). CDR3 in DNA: TGTGCCAGCAGTTTATCCCGGACTAGCGGGACATACGAGCAGTACTTC. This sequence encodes CASSLSRTSGTYEQYF.

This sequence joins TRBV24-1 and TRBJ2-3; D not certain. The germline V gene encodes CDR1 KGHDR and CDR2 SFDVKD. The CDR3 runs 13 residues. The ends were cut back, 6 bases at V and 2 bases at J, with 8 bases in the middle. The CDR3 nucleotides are TGTGCCACCAGTCCCGGAGACACAGATACGCAGTATTTT. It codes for CATSPGDTDTQYF.

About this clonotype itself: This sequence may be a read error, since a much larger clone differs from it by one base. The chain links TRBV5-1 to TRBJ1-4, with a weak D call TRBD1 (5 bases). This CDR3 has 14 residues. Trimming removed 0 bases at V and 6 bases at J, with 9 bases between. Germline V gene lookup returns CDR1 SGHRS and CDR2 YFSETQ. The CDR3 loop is CASSLGGEDEKLFF. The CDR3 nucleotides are TGCGCCAGCAGCTTGGGGGGCGAAGATGAAAAACTGTTTTTT.

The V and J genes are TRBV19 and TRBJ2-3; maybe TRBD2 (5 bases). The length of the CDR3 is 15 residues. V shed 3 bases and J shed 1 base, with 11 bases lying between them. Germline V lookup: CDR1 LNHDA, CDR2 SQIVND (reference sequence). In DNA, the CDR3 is TGTGCCAGTAGTATTGGAGGAGGAGGCACAGATACGCAGTATTTT. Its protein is CASSIGGGGTDTQYF.

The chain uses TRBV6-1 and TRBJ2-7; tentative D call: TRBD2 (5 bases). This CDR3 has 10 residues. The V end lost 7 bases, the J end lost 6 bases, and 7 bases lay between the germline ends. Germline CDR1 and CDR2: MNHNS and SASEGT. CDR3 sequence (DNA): TGTGCCAGCATCGCGGGCGAGCAGTACTTC. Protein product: CASIAGEQYF.

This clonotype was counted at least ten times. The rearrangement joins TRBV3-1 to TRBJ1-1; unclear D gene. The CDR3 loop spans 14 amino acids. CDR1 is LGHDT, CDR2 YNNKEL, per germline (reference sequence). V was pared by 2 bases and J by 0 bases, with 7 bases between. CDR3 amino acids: CASSQPGLNTEAFF. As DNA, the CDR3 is TGTGCCAGCAGCCAACCGGGGTTGAACACTGAAGCTTTCTTT.

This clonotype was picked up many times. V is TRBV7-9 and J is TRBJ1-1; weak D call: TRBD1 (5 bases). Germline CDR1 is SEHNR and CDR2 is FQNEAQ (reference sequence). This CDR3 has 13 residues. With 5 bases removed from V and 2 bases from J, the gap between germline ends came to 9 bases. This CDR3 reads CASSTTVNTEAFF. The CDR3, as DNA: TGTGCCAGCAGCACGACAGTAAACACTGAAGCTTTCTTT. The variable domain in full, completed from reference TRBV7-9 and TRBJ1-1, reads DTGVSQNPRHKITKRGQNVTFRCDPISEHNRLYWYRQTLGQGPEFLTYFQNEAQLEKSRLLSDRFSAERPKGSFSTLEIQRTEQGDSAMYLCASSTTVNTEAFFGQGTRLTVV.

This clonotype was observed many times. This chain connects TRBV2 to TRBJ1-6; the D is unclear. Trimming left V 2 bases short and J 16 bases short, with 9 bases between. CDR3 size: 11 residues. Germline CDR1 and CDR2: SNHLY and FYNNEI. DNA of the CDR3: TGTGCCAGCAGTGAATCCGGGTCGCTCCACTTT. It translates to CASSESGSLHF.

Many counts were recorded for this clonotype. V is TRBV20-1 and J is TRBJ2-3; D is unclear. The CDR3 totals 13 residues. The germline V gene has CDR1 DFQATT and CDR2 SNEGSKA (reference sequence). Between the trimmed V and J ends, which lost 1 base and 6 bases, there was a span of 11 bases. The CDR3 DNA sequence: TGCAGTGCTAGAGTCCTAGTTGGGGATACGCAGTATTTT. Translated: CSARVLVGDTQYF.

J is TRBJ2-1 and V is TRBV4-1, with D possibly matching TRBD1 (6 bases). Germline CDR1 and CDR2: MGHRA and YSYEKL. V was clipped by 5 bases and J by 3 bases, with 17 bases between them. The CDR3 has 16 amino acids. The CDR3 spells CASSTKGGSIYNEQFF. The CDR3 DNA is TGCGCCAGCAGCACCAAAGGGGGATCTATCTACAATGAGCAGTTCTTC.

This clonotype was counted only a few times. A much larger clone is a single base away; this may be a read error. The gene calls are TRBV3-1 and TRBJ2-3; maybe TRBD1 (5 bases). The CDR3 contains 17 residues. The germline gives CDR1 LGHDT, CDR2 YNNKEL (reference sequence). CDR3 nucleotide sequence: TGTGCCAGCAGCCAACGAGCTCGGGCTTCGTACACAGGTACGCAGTATTTT. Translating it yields CASSQRARASYTGTQYF.

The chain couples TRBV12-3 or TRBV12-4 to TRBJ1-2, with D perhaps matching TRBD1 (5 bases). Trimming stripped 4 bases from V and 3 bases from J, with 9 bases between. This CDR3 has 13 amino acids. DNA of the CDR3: TGTGCCAGCAGTTGGACACAGCACTATGGCTACACCTTC. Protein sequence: CASSWTQHYGYTF.

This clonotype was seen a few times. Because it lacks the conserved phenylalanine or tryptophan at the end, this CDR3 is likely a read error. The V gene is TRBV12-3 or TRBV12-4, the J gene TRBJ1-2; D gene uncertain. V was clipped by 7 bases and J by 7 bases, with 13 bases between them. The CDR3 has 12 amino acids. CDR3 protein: CASIPPSAGYTL. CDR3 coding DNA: TGTGCCAGCATTCCCCCCTCGGCTGGCTACACCCTC.